This T cell receptor (beta chain) appears in the sequencing data of a study of T cell responses to AZD1222 COVID-19 vaccine (dated by TCRdb to the early 2020s). General notes on the study: A total of around 240 trial participants underwent TCR sequencing, of whom some 210 received two doses of AZD1222 and about 25 received two doses of the MenACWY control vaccine. Enrollment into the trials was organized by age into subgroups of 18-55, 56-69 and 70-plus years, and those subgroups contained around 150, 28 and 57 TCR-sequenced participants, respectively. The paper's findings and limits, for the study overall: Because no day 14 peak-response samples were available, the repertoires could be characterized only after the peak T cell response. Reportedly, almost half of the unique spike-specific TCRs recognized epitopes lying outside the regions that are mutated in the B.1.351 and B.1.1.7 variants. The whole spike protein was spanned by vaccine-associated CD4 TCRs, and dominant responses were seen in regions 160-218 and 743-854. In the small 56-69-year group, the increase in depth fell short of significance, most likely because of low power. Conclusions about previously exposed vaccinees were limited because only a handful of AZD1222 recipients were SARS-CoV-2 seropositive at baseline. After two AZD1222 doses, both the breadth and the depth of spike-specific TCRs were significantly higher than at day 0 and than in MenACWY recipients. Participants were mostly white British and included more females than males, and it was suggested by the authors that clonal diversity may have been underestimated.

The time point label for this specimen denotes: sample from adult after SARS-CoV-2 infection, after symptom onset. A couple of convalescent COVID-19 patients, sampled after symptom onset from adults with prior SARS-CoV-2 infection, were also TCR-sequenced for comparison. The trim is 0 bases for V and 2 bases for J, with a gap of 12 bases between the germline ends. From cysteine to phenylalanine, the CDR3 is 15 amino acids long. Just the 45-base CDR3 DNA is kept, in frame starting at base 1. The germline V gene sets CDR1 to SGDLS and CDR2 to YYNGEE. The CDR3 regions of human TCRbeta chains were analyzed by immunosequencing. In the original analysis: Repertoire TCRs were checked for matches against a reference library of SARS-CoV-2-specific TCRs that had been generated using the MIRA antigen-specificity platform. Breadth meant the fraction of unique TCRs that were SARS-CoV-2-associated, whereas depth meant the fraction of total T cells that were SARS-CoV-2-associated. Using the MIRA data, each spike-specific TCR was mapped to the spike region that the TCR reacts to and placed in a CD4 or CD8 class. Log10-transformed breadth and depth values were compared by one-way ANOVA with Sidak's multiple comparisons tests. TCRdb retrieved this table from immuneACCESS and kept in-frame rearrangements only. Not all clones are present; in checked studies, unresolved V genes account for under half, and no reason is known for the remainder. The D gene and trimming were derived from the DNA, and the V and J assignments and clone size from that table. The sample table holds about 150,000 clones, of which 88% were seen once. The ten largest clones represent over 6% of the sample.

As regards this clone: This clone's antigen is unknown. The sample holds no much larger clone one base away, and base qualities are not on file.

The V and J genes are TRBV9 and TRBJ2-7, with an unclear D gene assignment. This clonotype was obtained from an adult who had recovered from COVID-19. Source: peripheral blood, taken after recovery from COVID-19. Read as DNA, the sequence is TGTGCCAGCAGCGTAGCGGCAGGCCCGGCCTACGAGCAGTACTTC. Its translation reads: CASSVAAGPAYEQYF.